A single sample gave rise to the 27 T cell receptor beta chains below, sequenced in a study of OX40 agonist ivuxolimab in advanced cancers. The method was immunoSEQ multiplex PCR; TCRdb's version includes in-frame clones alone and lacks a portion of them. The table records around 25,000 clones, 84% of them present only once. The starting material was CD4+ or CD8+ T cells sorted from blood, obtained in a trial of the OX40 agonist ivuxolimab. The receptors were sampled from an adult with an advanced solid tumor such as melanoma, head and neck, liver or kidney cancer.

CDR3 sequence: CASERDPIFSNQPQHF. Here the CDR3 DNA reads TGTGCCAGTGAACGGGACCCTATTTTTAGCAATCAGCCCCAGCATTTT. J is TRBJ1-5 and V is TRBV19; D might be TRBD1 (5 bases). Trimming took 8 bases from V and 0 from J, leaving 17 bases between them. In germline, CDR1 is LNHDA, CDR2 SQIVND (reference sequence). The CDR3 contains 16 residues.

The rearrangement links TRBV7-2 to TRBJ2-5; D gene ambiguous. V lost 5 bases and J 2 bases, leaving 0 bases between the germline ends. CDR3 size: 10 residues. Germline V CDR1 and CDR2: SGHTA, FQGNSA. The DNA of the CDR3 is TGTGCCAGCAGCCAAGAGACCCAGTACTTC. Translating gives CASSQETQYF.

The CDR3 DNA reads as TGTGCCAGCAGCGTAGGCCCACCACTAGCCAAAAACATTCAGTACTTC. As protein: CASSVGPPLAKNIQYF. The gene calls are TRBV9 and TRBJ2-4; D gene unclear. The CDR3 spans 16 residues. The germline V and J ends were trimmed by 0 bases and 0 bases, with 10 bases remaining between them. The germline V gene encodes CDR1 SGDLS and CDR2 YYNGEE.

The J gene is TRBJ2-5, the V gene TRBV27, with D perhaps matching TRBD1 or TRBD2 (5 bases each). This CDR3 contains 15 residues. V lost 3 bases, J lost 2 bases, and 13 bases lay in between. Germline CDR1 MNHEY, CDR2 SMNVEV (reference sequence). Written as DNA, the CDR3 is TGTGCCAGCAGTTTGGACTGGACAACACAAGAGACCCAGTACTTC. This codes for CASSLDWTTQETQYF.

The chain is built from TRBV9 and TRBJ2-1; the D is unclear. Germline V gene data show CDR1 as SGDLS and CDR2 as YYNGEE. This CDR3 comprises 12 residues. V was shortened by 0 bases and J by 3 bases, with 1 base between the two germline ends. The chain's CDR3 is CASSVDYNEQFF. CDR3 DNA: TGTGCCAGCAGCGTAGACTACAATGAGCAGTTCTTC.

The rearrangement links TRBV5-1 to TRBJ1-4, with 10 bases lining up with TRBD1. The germline V gene encodes CDR1 SGHRS and CDR2 YFSETQ. V gave up 4 bases and J gave up 3 bases; unmatched junction bases: 12. The CDR3 covers 18 residues. CDR3 DNA sequence: TGCGCCAGCAGCCCCGGGACAGGGGCGAGTTCGGCTAATGAAAAACTGTTTTTT. It is translated as CASSPGTGASSANEKLFF. The whole variable domain, filled in from reference TRBV5-1 and TRBJ1-4, reads KAGVTQTPRYLIKTRGQQVTLSCSPISGHRSVSWYQQTPGQGLQFLFEYFSETQRNKGNFPGRFSGRQFSNSRSEMNVSTLELGDSALYLCASSPGTGASSANEKLFFGSGTQLSVL.

This chain connects TRBV7-2 to TRBJ1-3; TRBD1 aligns across 7 bases. There are 16 residues in the CDR3. Germline loops: CDR1 SGHTA, CDR2 FQGNSA. With 5 bases clipped from V and 1 base from J, the junction kept 8 bases outside the gene matches. CDR3 bases: TGTGCCAGCAGCCACGGGACAGTCATTTCTGGAAACACCATATATTTT. It translates to CASSHGTVISGNTIYF.

This clone was counted a single time. CDR3 coding DNA: TGTGCCAGCTCACCTCGGGTCGGGAACACTGAAGCTTTCTTT. Encoded protein: CASSPRVGNTEAFF. This chain connects TRBV18 to TRBJ1-1; D unresolved. The V end lost 3 bases, the J end lost 1 base, and 9 bases lay between the germline ends. Germline CDR1 is KGHSH and CDR2 is LQKENI. The CDR3 runs 14 residues.

This chain joins TRBV6-1 and TRBJ2-1; 11 positions match TRBD2. V gave up 3 bases and J gave up 4 bases; unmatched junction bases: 5. Germline lookup yields CDR1 MNHNS and CDR2 SASEGT. CDR3 size: 16 residues. The CDR3: CASSDPGTSGYNEQFF. The CDR3 DNA reads TGTGCCAGCAGTGACCCAGGGACTAGCGGTTACAATGAGCAGTTCTTC.

CDR3 residues: CASSRGTGEKLFF. DNA for the CDR3: TGTGCCAGCTCACGAGGGACAGGTGAAAAACTGTTTTTT. This chain joins TRBV18 and TRBJ1-4, with 8 bases lining up with TRBD1. The CDR3 consists of 13 residues. The trim removed 4 bases at V and 7 bases at J, leaving 2 bases unmatched. CDR1 is KGHSH, CDR2 LQKENI, per germline.

This sequence joins TRBV2 and TRBJ2-3; 8 bases are shared with TRBD2. This CDR3 has 16 residues. Germline V lookup: CDR1 SNHLY, CDR2 FYNNEI. With V trimmed by 3 bases and J by 5 bases, 10 bases remained unmatched. The CDR3 region has the DNA TGTGCCAGCAGTGATAATAGCGGGAAGTTAGGAGATACGCAGTATTTT. It specifies CASSDNSGKLGDTQYF.

The gene calls are TRBV2 and TRBJ2-1; 7 bases fit TRBD1. V trimming: 5 bases; J trimming: 3 bases; junction bases outside the gene matches: 7. The CDR3 is 15 amino acids. The germline V gene encodes CDR1 SNHLY and CDR2 FYNNEI. CDR3 sequence reads: CASSQQGGGYNEQFF. The DNA for the CDR3 is TGTGCCAGCAGTCAACAAGGGGGCGGCTACAATGAGCAGTTCTTC.

The chain carries TRBV19 and TRBJ2-7; D is ambiguous. The CDR3 totals 14 residues. The ends were cut back, 0 bases at V and 6 bases at J, with 12 bases in the middle. Germline assignment: CDR1 LNHDA and CDR2 SQIVND (reference sequence). For the CDR3, the DNA is TGTGCCAGTAGTATAGATGACCTAGGCGGCGAGCAGTACTTC. Translating it yields CASSIDDLGGEQYF.

V and J are TRBV11-2 and TRBJ2-2; the D gene is possibly TRBD2 (5 bases). This CDR3 contains 16 residues. Germline V lookup: CDR1 SGHAT, CDR2 FQNNGV. V was trimmed by 1 base and J by 0 bases, leaving 9 bases between them. DNA of the CDR3: TGTGCCAGCAGCTTAGTTACGGGGTCGAACACCGGGGAGCTGTTTTTT. As protein: CASSLVTGSNTGELFF.

The gene calls are TRBV10-2 and TRBJ2-2; the D is unclear. V lost 5 bases, J lost 3 bases, and 7 bases lay in between. Germline V gene sequence: CDR1 WSHSY, CDR2 SAAADI. The CDR3 is made up of 13 amino acids. The CDR3 DNA is TGCGCCAGCAGTCTCGGGCACACCGGGGAGCTGTTTTTT. Amino acid sequence: CASSLGHTGELFF.

V usage is TRBV7-9 and J usage is TRBJ2-3, with D tentatively TRBD2 (6 bases). The CDR3 loop spans 13 amino acids. Germline V gene data show CDR1 as SEHNR and CDR2 as FQNEAQ (reference sequence). The germline V and J ends were trimmed by 3 bases and 5 bases, with 9 bases remaining between them. The CDR3 region has the DNA TGTGCCAGCAGCTTGCCGGGAGTAGATACGCAGTATTTT. Translating gives CASSLPGVDTQYF.

V is TRBV30 and J is TRBJ1-2, with TRBD1 matching over 7 bases. Looked up from germline, CDR1 is GTSNPN and CDR2 is SVGIG (reference sequence). Unmatched junction bases numbered 8, after V lost 5 bases and J lost 5 bases. CDR3 length: 13 residues. This CDR3 is CAWGRQGGYGYTF. CDR3 nucleotides: TGTGCCTGGGGGAGACAGGGCGGTTATGGCTACACCTTC. The whole variable domain, filled in from reference TRBV30 and TRBJ1-2, reads SQTIHQWPATLVQPVGSPLSLECTVEGTSNPNLYWYRQAAGRGLQLLFYSVGIGQISSEVPQNLSASRPQDRQFILSSKKLLLSDSGFYLCAWGRQGGYGYTFGSGTRLTVV.

This clone showed up just a few times. The rearrangement joins TRBV5-1 to TRBJ1-1; 9 bases match TRBD1. Germline loops: CDR1 SGHRS, CDR2 YFSETQ. This CDR3 has 12 amino acids. Germline trimming cut 0 bases from V and 14 bases from J; bases unmatched to any gene: 5. CDR3 loop: CASSLVGQGFFF. The CDR3, as DNA: TGCGCCAGCAGCTTGGTAGGACAGGGGTTCTTCTTT.

This chain's CDR3 is CATSRGGIAGNTGELFF. The CDR3 nucleotides read TGTGCCACCAGCAGAGGGGGGATAGCGGGGAACACCGGGGAGCTGTTTTTT. The rearrangement joins TRBV15 to TRBJ2-2, with TRBD2 identical over 7 bases. Germline V CDR1 and CDR2: LNHNV, YYDKDF (reference sequence). The CDR3 covers 17 residues. V shed 1 base and J 1 base; nucleotides not matched to a gene: 6.

The chain couples TRBV7-6 to TRBJ2-3, with a weak D call TRBD2 (5 bases). CDR1 is SGHVS and CDR2 is FNYEAQ in the germline V gene. There are 14 residues in the CDR3. V shed 1 base and J shed 4 bases, with 9 bases lying between them. The CDR3 nucleotides read TGTGCCAGCAGCTTAGGGGCGAGGGCAGATACGCAGTATTTT. It yields the protein CASSLGARADTQYF. The full variable domain, completed using reference TRBV7-6 and TRBJ2-3, is GAGVSQSPRYKVTKRGQDVALRCDPISGHVSLYWYRQALGQGPEFLTYFNYEAQQDKSGLPNDRFSAERPEGSISTLTIQRTEQRDSAMYRCASSLGARADTQYFGPGTRLTVL.

The V call is TRBV5-6, the J call TRBJ2-3; tentative D call: TRBD2 (5 bases). This CDR3 has 15 residues. Germline CDR1 is SGHDT and CDR2 is YYEEEE. V was pared by 0 bases and J by 5 bases, with 13 bases between. DNA for the CDR3: TGTGCCAGCAGCTTGGTGCGGCTAGCTGGAGATACGCAGTATTTT. As protein: CASSLVRLAGDTQYF.

Of note for this clone: Other DNA sequences in the same sample also yield this CDR3. The chain employs TRBV9 and TRBJ2-3, with D possibly being TRBD2 (6 bases). This CDR3 has 14 amino acids. Trimming took 2 bases from V and 4 from J, leaving 11 bases between them. Looked up from germline, CDR1 is SGDLS and CDR2 is YYNGEE. The CDR3 reads CASSVSGRPDTQYF. CDR3 in DNA: TGTGCCAGCAGCGTGAGTGGGAGGCCAGATACGCAGTATTTT.

This chain links TRBV6-5 with TRBJ1-1, with 9 bases that match TRBD1. The ends lost 7 bases at V and 4 bases at J; junction bases unmatched: 4. The CDR3 is 13 residues long. Germline lookup yields CDR1 MNHEY and CDR2 SVGAGI. DNA of the CDR3: TGTGCCAGCACCCCGGACAGGGGCACTGAAGCTTTCTTT. Translation gives CASTPDRGTEAFF.

This clone was observed a handful of times. Other DNA sequences from this sample encode an identical CDR3 as well. The chain is built from TRBV9 and TRBJ2-7; unclear D gene. The CDR3 runs to 13 residues. Per germline, CDR1 SGDLS and CDR2 YYNGEE. V was shortened by 0 bases and J by 4 bases, with 8 bases between the two germline ends. This CDR3 reads CASSVVQPYEQYF. As DNA, the CDR3 is TGTGCCAGCAGCGTAGTACAGCCTTACGAGCAGTACTTC.

The chain is built from TRBV10-3 and TRBJ2-1, with 8 bases lining up with TRBD1. With 9 bases clipped from V and 3 bases from J, the junction kept 13 bases outside the gene matches. Per the germline V gene, CDR1 is ENHRY and CDR2 is SYGVKD. This CDR3 is built from 16 residues. CDR3 residues: CAIRTGPNLIYNEQFF. The CDR3 DNA sequence: TGTGCCATAAGGACAGGGCCCAACTTAATCTACAATGAGCAGTTCTTC.

The chain is built from TRBV20-1 and TRBJ1-1; the D is unclear. CDR1 and CDR2 from the germline V gene are DFQATT and SNEGSKA (reference sequence). The CDR3 is 11 residues long. Trimming left V 6 bases short and J 3 bases short, with 8 bases between. The CDR3 here is CSALRDTEAFF. The CDR3 bases are TGCAGTGCCCTCAGAGACACTGAAGCTTTCTTT.

The chain links TRBV19 to TRBJ2-5, with 9 bases matching TRBD2. The CDR3 runs 17 residues. Germline V CDR1 and CDR2: LNHDA, SQIVND (reference sequence). V gave up 1 base and J gave up 2 bases; unmatched junction bases: 8. The CDR3: CASSIAGSGGSQETQYF. The CDR3 DNA reads TGTGCCAGTAGTATAGCGGGTAGCGGGGGCTCACAAGAGACCCAGTACTTC.